This T cell receptor beta chain was captured in a study of blood T cells in healthy people across ages. Study conclusions and caveats: While age rose, TCR beta diversity per million T cells dropped in a roughly linear way.

Every sample had a minimum of 6 million PBMCs isolated. For this clonotype: What it binds is not known.

Then a second PCR, running about 7 to 11 cycles, was carried out with a sample-barcoded 5' primer and a J-beta primer mix. The template-switch adaptor, which had 12 random nucleotides, put a tag on each cDNA molecule. Sequencing of every sample gave 2.5 million or more CDR3-containing paired-end reads. MiXCR, run by TCRdb on the 5' RACE reads, gives a single entry per CDR3 protein. This sample carries 650,000 to 800,000 distinct CDR3 sequences, under 45% of them seen once, and the ten largest clones take roughly 19%. The CDR3 runs 19 residues. Material: blood. The clonotype comes from a man aged 60-69 years in good health. J is TRBJ2-6 and V is TRBV21-1; the D segment call TRBD2 is taken from the table without a DNA check. TRBV21-1 is a listed pseudogene. In nucleotides, the CDR3 is TGTGCCAGCAGCACCGGGTACTCGACAGCTATCTCTGGGGCCAACGTCCTGACTTTC. Its translation: CASSTGYSTAISGANVLTF.